The clone carrying this T cell receptor (beta chain) appeared a few times. Its specificity is not known. CDR1 and CDR2 from the germline V gene are SGDLS and YYNGEE. The V gene end was trimmed by 0 bases and the J gene end by 5 bases; junction bases not matched to a gene: 7. The CDR3 runs 15 residues. This entry comes from a study of beta chain features in type 1 diabetes. General study results and limits: Moderate yet significant TCRB CDR3 shortening was seen in Type 1 diabetes patients in all four CD4+ subsets.

The isolated RNA, all of it, was reverse transcribed, so expressed TCRB transcripts were what got sequenced. The average output of naive, central memory and regulatory T cell samples was 3 million to 4 million reads. Generated by immunoSEQ multiplex PCR, the TCRdb table keeps only in-frame clones and is missing some. This table has some 160,000 clones, just over 8% appearing once. The TCR comes from a young woman with type 1 diabetes. The chain uses TRBV9 and TRBJ2-5; 7 nucleotides match TRBD2. The sample comprised central memory CD4+ T cells from blood. The DNA for the CDR3 is TGTGCCAGCAGCGTAGCAGGAACGCGGGGGGAGACCCAGTACTTC. This sequence encodes CASSVAGTRGETQYF.